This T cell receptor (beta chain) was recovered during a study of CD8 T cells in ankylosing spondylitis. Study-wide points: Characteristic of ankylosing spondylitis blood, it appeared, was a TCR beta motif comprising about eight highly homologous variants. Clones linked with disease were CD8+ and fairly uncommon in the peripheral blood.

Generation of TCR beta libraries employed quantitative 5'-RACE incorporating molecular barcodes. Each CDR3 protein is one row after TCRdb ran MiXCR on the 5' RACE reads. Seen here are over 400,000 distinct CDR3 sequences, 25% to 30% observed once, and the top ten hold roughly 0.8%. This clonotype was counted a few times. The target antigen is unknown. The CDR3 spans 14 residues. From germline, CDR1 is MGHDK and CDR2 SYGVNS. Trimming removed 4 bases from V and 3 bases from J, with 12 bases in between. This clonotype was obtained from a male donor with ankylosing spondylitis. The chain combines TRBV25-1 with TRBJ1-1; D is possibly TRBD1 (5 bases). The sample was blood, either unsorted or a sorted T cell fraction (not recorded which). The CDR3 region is CASSARGGYTEAFF. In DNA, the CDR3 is TGTGCCAGCAGTGCCCGTGGGGGGTACACTGAAGCTTTCTTT. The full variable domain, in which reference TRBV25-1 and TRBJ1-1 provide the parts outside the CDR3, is EADIYQTPRYLVIGTGKKITLECSQTMGHDKMYWYQQDPGMELHLIHYSYGVNSTEKGDLSSESTVSRIRTEHFPLTLESARPSHTSQYLCASSARGGYTEAFFGQGTRLTVV.